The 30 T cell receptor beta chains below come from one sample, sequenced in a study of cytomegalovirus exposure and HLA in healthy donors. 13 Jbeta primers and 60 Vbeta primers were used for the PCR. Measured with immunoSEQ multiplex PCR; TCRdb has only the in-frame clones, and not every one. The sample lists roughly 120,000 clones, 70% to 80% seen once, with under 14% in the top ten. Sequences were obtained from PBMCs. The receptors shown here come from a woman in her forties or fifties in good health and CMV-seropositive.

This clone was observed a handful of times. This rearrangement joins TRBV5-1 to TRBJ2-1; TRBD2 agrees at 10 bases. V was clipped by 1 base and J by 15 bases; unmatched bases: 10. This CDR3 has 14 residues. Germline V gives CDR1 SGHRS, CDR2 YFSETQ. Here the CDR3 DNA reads TGCGCCAGCAGCTTGACTAGCGGGGCCGGTACCCCGTTCTTC. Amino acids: CASSLTSGAGTPFF.

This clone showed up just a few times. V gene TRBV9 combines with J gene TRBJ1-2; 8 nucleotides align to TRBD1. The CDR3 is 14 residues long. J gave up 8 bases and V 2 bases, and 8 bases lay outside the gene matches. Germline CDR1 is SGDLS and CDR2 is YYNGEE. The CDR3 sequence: CASSVDRDRLGYTF. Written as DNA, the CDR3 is TGTGCCAGCAGCGTCGACCGGGACAGGCTCGGCTACACCTTC.

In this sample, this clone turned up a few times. CDR3 protein: CASSILAGTDTQYF. As DNA, the CDR3 is TGTGCCAGTAGTATACTAGCGGGCACAGATACGCAGTATTTT. The chain recombines TRBV19 with TRBJ2-3, with 7 bases aligning to TRBD2. The CDR3 consists of 14 residues. The germline V gene encodes CDR1 LNHDA and CDR2 SQIVND (reference sequence). The V segment lost 2 bases and the J segment 1 base; nucleotides outside the gene matches: 0.

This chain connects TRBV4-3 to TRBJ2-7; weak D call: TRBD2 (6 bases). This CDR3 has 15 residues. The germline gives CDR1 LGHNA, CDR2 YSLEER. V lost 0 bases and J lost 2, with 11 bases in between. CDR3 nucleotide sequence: TGCGCCAGCAGCCAAGATAGGACGGGAGCCTACGAGCAGTACTTC. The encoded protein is CASSQDRTGAYEQYF.

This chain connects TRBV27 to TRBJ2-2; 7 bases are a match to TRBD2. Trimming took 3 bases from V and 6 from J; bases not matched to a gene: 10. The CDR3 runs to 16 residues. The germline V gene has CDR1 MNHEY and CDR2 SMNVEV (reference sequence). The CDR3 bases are TGTGCCAGCAGTTTTGGGGGGAGGGCCTTCGCCGGGGAGCTGTTTTTT. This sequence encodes CASSFGGRAFAGELFF.

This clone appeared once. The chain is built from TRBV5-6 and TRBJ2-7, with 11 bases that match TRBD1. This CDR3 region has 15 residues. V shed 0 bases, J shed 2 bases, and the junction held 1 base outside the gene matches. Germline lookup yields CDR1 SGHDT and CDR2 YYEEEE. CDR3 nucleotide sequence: TGTGCCAGCAGCTTGGCGGGACAGGGGGCCTACGAGCAGTACTTC. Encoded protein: CASSLAGQGAYEQYF.

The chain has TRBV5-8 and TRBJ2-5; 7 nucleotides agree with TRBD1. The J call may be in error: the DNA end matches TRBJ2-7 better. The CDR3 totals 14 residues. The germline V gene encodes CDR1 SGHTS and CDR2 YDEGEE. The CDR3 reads CASSRTDRVYEQYF. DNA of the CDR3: TGTGCCAGCAGCCGAACTGACAGGGTCTACGAGCAGTACTTC.

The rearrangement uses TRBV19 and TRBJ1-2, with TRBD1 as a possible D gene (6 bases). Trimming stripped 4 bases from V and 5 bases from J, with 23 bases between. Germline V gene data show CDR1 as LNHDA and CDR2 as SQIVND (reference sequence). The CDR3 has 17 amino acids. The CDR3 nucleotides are TGTGCCAGTAGTAGAGGACAGAACCTTCCCTTTGGGTATGGCTACACCTTC. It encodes CASSRGQNLPFGYGYTF. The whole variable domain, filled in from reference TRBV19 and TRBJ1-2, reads DGGITQSPKYLFRKEGQNVTLSCEQNLNHDAMYWYRQDPGQGLRLIYYSQIVNDFQKGDIAEGYSVSREKKESFPLTVTSAQKNPTAFYLCASSRGQNLPFGYGYTFGSGTRLTVV.

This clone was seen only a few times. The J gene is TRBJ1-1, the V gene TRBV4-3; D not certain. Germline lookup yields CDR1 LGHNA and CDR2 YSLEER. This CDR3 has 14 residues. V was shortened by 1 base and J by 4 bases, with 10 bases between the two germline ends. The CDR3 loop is CASSQGSGSTEAFF. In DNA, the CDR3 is TGCGCCAGCAGCCAAGGGTCCGGGAGCACTGAAGCTTTCTTT.

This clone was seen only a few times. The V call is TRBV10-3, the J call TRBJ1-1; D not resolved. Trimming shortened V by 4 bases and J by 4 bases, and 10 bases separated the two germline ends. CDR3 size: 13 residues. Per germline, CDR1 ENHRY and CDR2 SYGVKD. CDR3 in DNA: TGTGCCATCAGTGGTCACGGACTCACTGAAGCTTTCTTT. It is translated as CAISGHGLTEAFF.

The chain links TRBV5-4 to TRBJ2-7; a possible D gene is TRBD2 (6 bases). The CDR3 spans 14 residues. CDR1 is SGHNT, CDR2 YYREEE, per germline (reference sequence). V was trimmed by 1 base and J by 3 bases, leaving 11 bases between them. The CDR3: CASSLRGGVYEQYF. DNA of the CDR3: TGTGCCAGCAGCTTGCGTGGCGGGGTCTACGAGCAGTACTTC.

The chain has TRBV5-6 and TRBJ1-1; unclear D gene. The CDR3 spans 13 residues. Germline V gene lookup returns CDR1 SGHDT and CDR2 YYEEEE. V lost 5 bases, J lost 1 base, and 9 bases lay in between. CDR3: CASSSAANTEAFF. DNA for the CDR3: TGTGCCAGCAGTTCTGCGGCGAACACTGAAGCTTTCTTT.

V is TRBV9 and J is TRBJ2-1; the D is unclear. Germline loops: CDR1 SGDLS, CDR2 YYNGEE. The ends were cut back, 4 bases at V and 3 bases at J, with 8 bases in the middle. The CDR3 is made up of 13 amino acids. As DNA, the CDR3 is TGTGCCAGCAGCCTAACCTTCTACAATGAGCAGTTCTTC. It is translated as CASSLTFYNEQFF.

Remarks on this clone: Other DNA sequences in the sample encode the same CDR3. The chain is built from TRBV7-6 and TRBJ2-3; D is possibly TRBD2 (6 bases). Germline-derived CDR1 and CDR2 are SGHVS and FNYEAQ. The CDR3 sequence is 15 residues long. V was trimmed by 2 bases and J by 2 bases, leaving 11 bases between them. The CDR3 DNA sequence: TGTGCCAGCAGCTTAATGGCGGACTACACAGATACGCAGTATTTT. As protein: CASSLMADYTDTQYF.

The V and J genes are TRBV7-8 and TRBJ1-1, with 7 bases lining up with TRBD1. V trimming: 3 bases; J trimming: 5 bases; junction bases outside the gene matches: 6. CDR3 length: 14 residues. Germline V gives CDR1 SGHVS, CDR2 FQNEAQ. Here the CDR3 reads CASSFGQAGTEAFF. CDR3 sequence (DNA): TGTGCCAGCAGCTTTGGACAGGCGGGGACTGAAGCTTTCTTT.

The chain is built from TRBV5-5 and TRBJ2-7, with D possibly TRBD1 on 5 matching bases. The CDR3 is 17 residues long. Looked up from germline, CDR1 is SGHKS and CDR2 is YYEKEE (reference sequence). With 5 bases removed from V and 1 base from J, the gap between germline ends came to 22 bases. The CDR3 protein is CASRAGASLVPSYEQYF. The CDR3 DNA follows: TGTGCCAGCAGGGCTGGGGCAAGTTTGGTGCCGTCCTACGAGCAGTACTTC.

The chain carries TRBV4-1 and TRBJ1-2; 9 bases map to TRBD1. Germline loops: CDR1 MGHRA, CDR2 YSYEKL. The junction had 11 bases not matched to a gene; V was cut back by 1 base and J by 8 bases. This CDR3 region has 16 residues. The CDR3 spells CASSQVVGTGGRGYTF. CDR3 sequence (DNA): TGCGCCAGCAGCCAAGTCGTAGGCACAGGGGGCAGAGGCTACACCTTC.

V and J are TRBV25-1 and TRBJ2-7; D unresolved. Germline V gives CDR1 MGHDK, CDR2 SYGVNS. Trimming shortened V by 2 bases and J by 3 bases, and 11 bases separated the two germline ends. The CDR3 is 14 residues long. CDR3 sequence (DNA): TGTGCCAGCAGTGAACCGGCGGAAGACTACGAGCAGTACTTC. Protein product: CASSEPAEDYEQYF.

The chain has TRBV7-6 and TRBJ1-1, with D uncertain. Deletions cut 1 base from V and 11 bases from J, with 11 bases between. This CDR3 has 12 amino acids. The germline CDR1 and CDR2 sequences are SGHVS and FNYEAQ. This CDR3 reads CASSLVLGLAFF. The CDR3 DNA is TGTGCCAGCAGCTTAGTGCTCGGTTTGGCTTTCTTT.

CDR3 sequence (DNA): TGTGCCAGCAGCCAAGATGGTGCACAGAACTACGAGCAGTACTTC. It is translated as CASSQDGAQNYEQYF. The chain is built from TRBV4-2 and TRBJ2-7; no clear D gene. Trimming removed 0 bases from V and 3 bases from J, with 12 bases in between. Germline assignment: CDR1 LGHNA and CDR2 YNFKEQ. This CDR3 comprises 15 residues.

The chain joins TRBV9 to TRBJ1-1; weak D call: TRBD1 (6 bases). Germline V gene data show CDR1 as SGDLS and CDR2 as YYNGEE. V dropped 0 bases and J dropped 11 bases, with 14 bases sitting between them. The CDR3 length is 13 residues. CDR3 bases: TGTGCCAGCAGCGTAGGGGACACGACCGTGGCTTTCTTT. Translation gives CASSVGDTTVAFF.

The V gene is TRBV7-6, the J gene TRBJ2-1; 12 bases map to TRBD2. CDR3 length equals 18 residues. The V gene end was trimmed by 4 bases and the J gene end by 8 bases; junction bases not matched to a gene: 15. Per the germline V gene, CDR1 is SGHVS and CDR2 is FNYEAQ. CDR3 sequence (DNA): TGTGCCAGCAGCTCGTCCCACATCGCTGGACTAGCGGGGCATGAGCAGTTCTTC. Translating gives CASSSSHIAGLAGHEQFF.

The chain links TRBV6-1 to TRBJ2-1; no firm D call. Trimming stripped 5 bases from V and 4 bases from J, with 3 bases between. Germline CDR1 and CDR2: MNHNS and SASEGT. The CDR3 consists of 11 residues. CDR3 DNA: TGTGCCAGCAGTCAATACAATGAGCAGTTCTTC. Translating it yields CASSQYNEQFF.

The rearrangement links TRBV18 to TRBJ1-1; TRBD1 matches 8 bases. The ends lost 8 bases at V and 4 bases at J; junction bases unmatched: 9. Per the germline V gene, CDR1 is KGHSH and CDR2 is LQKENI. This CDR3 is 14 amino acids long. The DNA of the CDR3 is TGTGCCAGCGTCACCACGGACAGGGTCACTGAAGCTTTCTTT. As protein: CASVTTDRVTEAFF.

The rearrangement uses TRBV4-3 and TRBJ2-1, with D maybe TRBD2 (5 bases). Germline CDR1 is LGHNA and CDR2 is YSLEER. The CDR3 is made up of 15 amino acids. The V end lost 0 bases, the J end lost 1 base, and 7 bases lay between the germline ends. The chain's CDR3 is CASSQESGSYNEQFF. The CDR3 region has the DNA TGCGCCAGCAGCCAAGAAAGCGGTTCCTACAATGAGCAGTTCTTC.

CDR3 sequence reads: CSAPWTTNYGYTF. The CDR3 DNA is TGCAGCGCCCCGTGGACAACTAACTATGGCTACACCTTC. The chain uses TRBV29-1 and TRBJ1-2; the D gene is possibly TRBD1 (5 bases). This CDR3 region has 13 residues. Trimming took off 7 bases at V and 0 bases at J, with 12 bases between the two ends. Germline V CDR1 and CDR2: SQVTM, ANQGSEA.

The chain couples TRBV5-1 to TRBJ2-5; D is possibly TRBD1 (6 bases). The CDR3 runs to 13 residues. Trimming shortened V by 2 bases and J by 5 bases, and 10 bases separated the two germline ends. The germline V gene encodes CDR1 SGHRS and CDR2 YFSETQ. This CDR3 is CASSLGGSETQYF. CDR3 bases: TGCGCCAGCAGCTTAGGGGGATCGGAGACCCAGTACTTC. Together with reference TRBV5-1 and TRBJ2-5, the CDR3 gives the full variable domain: KAGVTQTPRYLIKTRGQQVTLSCSPISGHRSVSWYQQTPGQGLQFLFEYFSETQRNKGNFPGRFSGRQFSNSRSEMNVSTLELGDSALYLCASSLGGSETQYFGPGTRLLVL.

The CDR3 DNA sequence: TGCGCCAGCAGCCAAGAGGGGGCGAACTCTGGAAACACCATATATTTT. This codes for CASSQEGANSGNTIYF. This rearrangement joins TRBV4-3 to TRBJ1-3; possibly TRBD1 for D (6 bases). Trimming cost V 0 bases and J 0 bases, with 9 bases left between them. This CDR3 has 16 residues. Germline loops: CDR1 LGHNA, CDR2 YSLEER.

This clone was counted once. CDR3 loop: CASSLGMDSGETQYF. The CDR3 region has the DNA TGTGCCAGCAGCTTAGGAATGGACAGCGGAGAGACCCAGTACTTC. The chain is built from TRBV7-9 and TRBJ2-5; perhaps TRBD1 as D (6 bases). This CDR3 spans 15 amino acids. Germline V gene sequence: CDR1 SEHNR, CDR2 FQNEAQ (reference sequence). Trimming removed 1 base from V and 4 bases from J, with 13 bases in between.

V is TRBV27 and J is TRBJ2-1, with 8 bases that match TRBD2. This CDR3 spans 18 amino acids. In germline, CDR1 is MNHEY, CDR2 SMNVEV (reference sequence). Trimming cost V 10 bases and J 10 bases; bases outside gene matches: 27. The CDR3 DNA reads TGTGCCACCAGATACACTCCCATCCTGGCGGGAGGAGGTCTGGAGCAGTTCTTC. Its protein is CATRYTPILAGGGLEQFF.